The 25 T cell receptor beta chains reported below all come from one sample, sequenced in a study of blood T cell repertoires in COVID-19. Sequencing was performed with immunoSEQ multiplex PCR; in TCRdb, only in-frame clones are kept and a portion is missing. Of over 350,000 clones listed, about 86% are singletons. Sequencing used PBMCs or T cells enriched from blood (not recorded which). These receptors were collected from a woman between 50 and 59 years old who had recovered from COVID-19.

CDR3 coding DNA: TGTGCCAGCAGTGATGCAGCGGGGGCTAATGAGCAGTTCTTC. Translated: CASSDAAGANEQFF. The chain has TRBV2 and TRBJ2-1; TRBD2 aligns across 8 bases. V dropped 3 bases and J dropped 7; count of bases not matched to a gene: 5. From germline, CDR1 is SNHLY and CDR2 FYNNEI. The CDR3 contains 14 residues. The full variable domain, with the rest looked up from reference TRBV2 and TRBJ2-1, is EPEVTQTPSHQVTQMGQEVILRCVPISNHLYFYWYRQILGQKVEFLVSFYNNEISEKSEIFDDQFSVERPDGSNFTLKIRSTKLEDSAMYFCASSDAAGANEQFFGPGTRLTVL.

The chain carries TRBV27 and TRBJ1-1; 7 bases line up with TRBD1. J gave up 4 bases and V 5 bases, and 7 bases lay outside the gene matches. Germline CDR1 and CDR2: MNHEY and SMNVEV (reference sequence). The CDR3 is 14 amino acids. The CDR3 sequence: CASSASGGTTEAFF. DNA of the CDR3: TGTGCCAGCAGTGCATCAGGGGGGACCACTGAAGCTTTCTTT.

The chain has TRBV9 and TRBJ1-1; D remains unclear. The CDR3 contains 15 residues. CDR1 is SGDLS, CDR2 YYNGEE, per germline. Trimming shortened V by 0 bases and J by 3 bases, and 12 bases separated the two germline ends. The CDR3 sequence is CASSVVGIEDTEAFF. The CDR3 region has the DNA TGTGCCAGCAGCGTAGTAGGTATCGAGGACACTGAAGCTTTCTTT.

This chain joins TRBV27 and TRBJ1-1; no clear D gene. Germline assignment: CDR1 MNHEY and CDR2 SMNVEV (reference sequence). CDR3 length: 9 residues. Trimming took off 9 bases at V and 7 bases at J, with 6 bases between the two ends. CDR3 sequence (DNA): TGTGCCAGGAACTTTGAAGCTTTCTTT. It yields the protein CARNFEAFF.

The rearrangement links TRBV6-5 to TRBJ2-7, with 9 positions matching TRBD1. V was clipped by 7 bases and J by 8 bases; unmatched bases: 12. The CDR3 runs 14 residues. Germline assignment: CDR1 MNHEY and CDR2 SVGAGI. The CDR3 DNA is TGTGCCAGCAAACAGACAGGGGGAATCAGCAAGCAGTACTTC. It translates to CASKQTGGISKQYF.

The chain couples TRBV6-5 to TRBJ2-7, with 7 bases fitting TRBD1. With V trimmed by 5 bases and J by 6 bases, 7 bases remained unmatched. The CDR3 sequence is 13 residues long. The germline V gene encodes CDR1 MNHEY and CDR2 SVGAGI. This CDR3 is CASSPGQMGEQYF. In DNA, the CDR3 is TGTGCCAGCAGTCCGGGACAGATGGGCGAGCAGTACTTC.

In its sample, this clone was seen a few times. The rearrangement uses TRBV4-3 and TRBJ2-7; D is undetermined. V gave up 2 bases and J gave up 2 bases, with 13 bases separating them. The length of the CDR3 is 15 residues. Germline assignment: CDR1 LGHNA and CDR2 YSLEER. CDR3 in amino acids: CASSQNTQFTYEQYF. CDR3 in DNA: TGCGCCAGCAGCCAAAACACCCAGTTCACCTACGAGCAGTACTTC.

V gene TRBV11-2 combines with J gene TRBJ1-1, with no clear D. V was cut by 1 base and J by 5 bases, with 11 bases left in between. The CDR3 totals 14 residues. In germline, CDR1 is SGHAT, CDR2 FQNNGV. CDR3 region: CASSLGLRGTEAFF. The CDR3 DNA reads TGTGCCAGCAGCTTAGGACTCCGGGGAACTGAAGCTTTCTTT.

This rearrangement joins TRBV2 to TRBJ2-2, with TRBD1 matching 10 bases. V shed 7 bases and J 4 bases; nucleotides not matched to a gene: 6. CDR3 size: 15 residues. Per the germline V gene, CDR1 is SNHLY and CDR2 is FYNNEI. CDR3 protein: CASTDRGLFTGELFF. The CDR3 nucleotides are TGTGCCAGCACCGACAGGGGGCTGTTCACCGGGGAGCTGTTTTTT.

The chain uses TRBV6-5 and TRBJ2-7; 8 bases are a match to TRBD2. CDR1 and CDR2 from the germline V gene are MNHEY and SVGAGI. J was trimmed by 0 bases and V by 0 bases; bases with no gene match: 4. The CDR3 length is 16 residues. The CDR3 loop is CASSYSYRGGSYEQYF. CDR3 nucleotide sequence: TGTGCCAGCAGTTACTCATATCGGGGGGGCTCCTACGAGCAGTACTTC.

The chain recombines TRBV3-1 (or the pseudogene TRBV3-2) with TRBJ1-3, with D perhaps matching TRBD1 (6 bases). The germline V and J ends were trimmed by 4 bases and 3 bases, with 10 bases remaining between them. The CDR3 extends over 14 amino acids. The germline CDR1 and CDR2 sequences are LGHDT and YNNKEL (reference sequence). The CDR3 DNA is TGTGCCAGCAGCCGGGACACGCTTGGAAACACCATATATTTT. It encodes CASSRDTLGNTIYF.

The chain combines TRBV4-2 with TRBJ2-2, with 9 bases matching TRBD2. The CDR3 runs 15 residues. V lost 2 bases to trimming and J lost 9 bases; unmatched junction nucleotides: 7. Germline V lookup: CDR1 LGHNA, CDR2 YNFKEQ. CDR3 DNA sequence: TGTGCCAGCAGCCAACGACTAGCGGAAGTCCGGGAGCTGTTTTTT. Protein product: CASSQRLAEVRELFF.

V is TRBV6-1 and J is TRBJ2-7; D not certain. Trimming stripped 2 bases from V and 4 bases from J, with 9 bases between. The CDR3 totals 13 residues. CDR1 and CDR2 from the germline V gene are MNHNS and SASEGT. For the CDR3, the DNA is TGTGCCAGCAGTGAATGGCAGATATACGAGCAGTACTTC. It specifies CASSEWQIYEQYF.

V gene TRBV9 combines with J gene TRBJ2-2; D may be TRBD2 (5 bases). Trimming removed 0 bases at V and 5 bases at J, with 11 bases between. Germline V gene data show CDR1 as SGDLS and CDR2 as YYNGEE. The CDR3 spans 15 residues. The CDR3 sequence: CASSVASSRTGELFF. DNA for the CDR3: TGTGCCAGCAGCGTAGCCTCTAGCAGAACCGGGGAGCTGTTTTTT.

The rearrangement uses TRBV5-1 and TRBJ1-1, with D uncertain. Germline-derived CDR1 and CDR2 are SGHRS and YFSETQ. Trimming took 4 bases from V and 4 from J, leaving 17 bases between them. The CDR3 sequence is 15 residues long. The DNA of the CDR3 is TGCGCCAGCAGCCCAACGGGGAGGCCGACCACTGAAGCTTTCTTT. Amino acids: CASSPTGRPTTEAFF.

This clone has just a few counts. This chain links TRBV10-3 with TRBJ2-1; 7 bases are shared with TRBD2. The CDR3 extends over 16 amino acids. CDR1 is ENHRY, CDR2 SYGVKD, per germline. The J segment lost 0 bases and the V segment lost 2 bases, leaving 4 bases of the junction unmatched. The CDR3 sequence is CAISEGRGSSYNEQFF. In nucleotides, the CDR3 is TGTGCCATCAGTGAGGGGAGGGGAAGCTCCTACAATGAGCAGTTCTTC.

The J gene is TRBJ1-1, the V gene TRBV4-3; D call uncertain. The CDR3 contains 16 residues. From germline, CDR1 is LGHNA and CDR2 YSLEER. With 3 bases removed from V and 1 base from J, the gap between germline ends came to 15 bases. CDR3 sequence reads: CASSHDPGGENTEAFF. The CDR3 DNA reads TGCGCCAGCAGCCATGACCCAGGAGGTGAGAACACTGAAGCTTTCTTT.

As for this clone: Other nucleotide sequences in the sample specify the same CDR3. CDR3 nucleotide sequence: TGCGCCAGCAGCCTAGGACAGGGGGACTATGGCTACACCTTC. Translated, it gives CASSLGQGDYGYTF. The rearrangement joins TRBV5-1 to TRBJ1-2; 10 bases map to TRBD1. The germline gives CDR1 SGHRS, CDR2 YFSETQ. The CDR3 runs 14 residues. V was pared by 4 bases and J by 3 bases, with 3 bases of the junction left unmatched. Drawing the rest from reference TRBV5-1 and TRBJ1-2, the complete variable domain is KAGVTQTPRYLIKTRGQQVTLSCSPISGHRSVSWYQQTPGQGLQFLFEYFSETQRNKGNFPGRFSGRQFSNSRSEMNVSTLELGDSALYLCASSLGQGDYGYTFGSGTRLTVV.

The rearrangement joins TRBV5-1 to TRBJ2-3, with D maybe TRBD2 (5 bases). Germline V CDR1 and CDR2: SGHRS, YFSETQ. The CDR3 has 16 amino acids. Trimming shortened V by 0 bases and J by 1 base, and 12 bases separated the two germline ends. CDR3 sequence (DNA): TGCGCCAGCAGCTTGGGGCGCGGACTCCGCACAGATACGCAGTATTTT. This gives the protein CASSLGRGLRTDTQYF.

The chain is built from TRBV7-6 and TRBJ1-4; unclear D gene. V was shortened by 3 bases and J by 10 bases, with 9 bases between the two germline ends. CDR1 is SGHVS and CDR2 is FNYEAQ in the germline V gene. The CDR3 spans 12 residues. The chain's CDR3 is CASSFISGKLFF. In DNA, the CDR3 is TGTGCCAGCAGCTTTATCAGCGGAAAACTGTTTTTT. Full variable domain (remainder filled in from reference TRBV7-6 and TRBJ1-4): GAGVSQSPRYKVTKRGQDVALRCDPISGHVSLYWYRQALGQGPEFLTYFNYEAQQDKSGLPNDRFSAERPEGSISTLTIQRTEQRDSAMYRCASSFISGKLFFGSGTQLSVL.

The rearrangement links TRBV5-1 to TRBJ1-2; D remains ambiguous. Germline CDR1 and CDR2: SGHRS and YFSETQ. The ends were cut back, 0 bases at V and 5 bases at J, with 11 bases in the middle. The CDR3 covers 14 residues. CDR3 protein: CASSLDSPLYGYTF. The CDR3 coding sequence is TGCGCCAGCAGCTTGGACAGCCCATTATATGGCTACACCTTC. Filled out from reference TRBV5-1 and TRBJ1-2, the complete variable domain reads KAGVTQTPRYLIKTRGQQVTLSCSPISGHRSVSWYQQTPGQGLQFLFEYFSETQRNKGNFPGRFSGRQFSNSRSEMNVSTLELGDSALYLCASSLDSPLYGYTFGSGTRLTVV.

This sequence joins TRBV4-3 and TRBJ1-5; D ambiguous. V lost 1 base, J lost 7 bases, and 8 bases lay in between. From germline, CDR1 is LGHNA and CDR2 YSLEER. The CDR3 loop spans 13 amino acids. CDR3 sequence reads: CASSQAVNQPQHF. The CDR3 nucleotides read TGCGCCAGCAGCCAAGCAGTTAACCAGCCCCAGCATTTT.

This chain links TRBV30 with TRBJ2-3; 13 bases fit TRBD2. V dropped 3 bases and J dropped 9; count of bases not matched to a gene: 6. The CDR3 runs to 14 residues. The germline V gene has CDR1 GTSNPN and CDR2 SVGIG (reference sequence). DNA for the CDR3: TGTGCCTGGAGGACTAGCGGGGGGATATTGACGCAGTATTTT. Translating gives CAWRTSGGILTQYF.

J is TRBJ2-3 and V is TRBV7-3; TRBD2 matches at 8 bases. V lost 0 bases and J lost 1; bases outside the gene matches: 0. The CDR3 runs to 15 residues. Germline V gene lookup returns CDR1 SGHTA and CDR2 FQGTGA. The CDR3 loop is CASSLTSGGTDTQYF. CDR3 sequence (DNA): TGTGCCAGCAGCTTAACTAGCGGGGGCACAGATACGCAGTATTTT.

The J gene is TRBJ1-5, the V gene TRBV7-9; 7 bases map to TRBD1. Per germline, CDR1 SEHNR and CDR2 FQNEAQ (reference sequence). The CDR3 is 14 amino acids. Trimming took 5 bases from V and 4 from J; bases not matched to a gene: 5. The DNA for the CDR3 is TGTGCCAGCAGCCCCGGGACAGAAAATCAGCCCCAGCATTTT. It encodes CASSPGTENQPQHF. Filled out from reference TRBV7-9 and TRBJ1-5, the complete variable domain reads DTGVSQNPRHKITKRGQNVTFRCDPISEHNRLYWYRQTLGQGPEFLTYFQNEAQLEKSRLLSDRFSAERPKGSFSTLEIQRTEQGDSAMYLCASSPGTENQPQHFGDGTRLSIL.